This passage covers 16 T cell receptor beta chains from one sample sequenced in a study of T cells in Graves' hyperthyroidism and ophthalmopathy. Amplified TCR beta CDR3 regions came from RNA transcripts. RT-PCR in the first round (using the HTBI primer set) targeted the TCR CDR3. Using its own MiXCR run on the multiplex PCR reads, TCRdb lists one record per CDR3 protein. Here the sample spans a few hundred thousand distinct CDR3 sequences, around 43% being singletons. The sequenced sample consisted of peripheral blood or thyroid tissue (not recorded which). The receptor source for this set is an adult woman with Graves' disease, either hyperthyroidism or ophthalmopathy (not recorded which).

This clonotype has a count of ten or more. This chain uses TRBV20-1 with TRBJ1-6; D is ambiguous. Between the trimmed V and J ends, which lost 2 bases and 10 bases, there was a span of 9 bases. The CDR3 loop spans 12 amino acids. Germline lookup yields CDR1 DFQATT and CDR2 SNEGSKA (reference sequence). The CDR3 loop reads CSARQALSPLHF. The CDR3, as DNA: TGCAGTGCTAGACAAGCCTTGTCACCCCTCCACTTT.

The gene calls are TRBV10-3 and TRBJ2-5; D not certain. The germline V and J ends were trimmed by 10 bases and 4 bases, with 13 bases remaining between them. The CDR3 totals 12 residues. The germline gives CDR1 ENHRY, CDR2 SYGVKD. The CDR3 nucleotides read TGTGCCACCACCAGCAGAGGAGAGACCCAGTACTTC. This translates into CATTSRGETQYF.

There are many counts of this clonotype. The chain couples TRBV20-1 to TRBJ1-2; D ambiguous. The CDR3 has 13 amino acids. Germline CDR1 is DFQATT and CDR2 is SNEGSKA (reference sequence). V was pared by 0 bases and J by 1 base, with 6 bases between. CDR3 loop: CSARDNYNYGYTF. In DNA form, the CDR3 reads TGCAGTGCTAGAGACAATTATAACTATGGCTACACCTTC.

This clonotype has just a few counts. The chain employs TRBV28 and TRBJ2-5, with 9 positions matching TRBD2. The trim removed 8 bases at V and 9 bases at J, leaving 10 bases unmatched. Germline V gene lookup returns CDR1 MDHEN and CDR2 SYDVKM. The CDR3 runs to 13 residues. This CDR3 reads CASGLAGFTAQYF. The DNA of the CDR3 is TGTGCCAGCGGGCTAGCGGGATTCACGGCCCAGTACTTC.

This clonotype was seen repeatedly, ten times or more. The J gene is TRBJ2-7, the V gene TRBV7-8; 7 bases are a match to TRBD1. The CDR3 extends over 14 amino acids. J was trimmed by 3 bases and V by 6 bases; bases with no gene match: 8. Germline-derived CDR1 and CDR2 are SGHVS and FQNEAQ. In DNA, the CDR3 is TGTGCCAGCAGTACGCGGAGACAGGGCTACGAGCAGTACTTC. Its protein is CASSTRRQGYEQYF. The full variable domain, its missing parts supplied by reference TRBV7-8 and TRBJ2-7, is GAGVSQSPRYKVAKRGQDVALRCDPISGHVSLFWYQQALGQGPEFLTYFQNEAQLDKSGLPSDRFFAERPEGSVSTLKIQRTQQEDSAVYLCASSTRRQGYEQYFGPGTRLTVT.

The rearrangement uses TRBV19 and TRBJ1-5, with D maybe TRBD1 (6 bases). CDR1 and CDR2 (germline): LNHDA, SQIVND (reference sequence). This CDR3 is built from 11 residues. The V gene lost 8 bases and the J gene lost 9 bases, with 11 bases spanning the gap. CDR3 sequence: CASLGGWPQHF. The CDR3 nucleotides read TGTGCCAGTTTGGGGGGCTGGCCCCAGCATTTT.

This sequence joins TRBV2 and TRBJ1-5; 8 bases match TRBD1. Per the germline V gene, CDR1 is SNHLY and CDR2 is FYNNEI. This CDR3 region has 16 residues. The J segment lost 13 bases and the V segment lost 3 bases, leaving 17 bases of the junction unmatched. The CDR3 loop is CASSETGVGVHALQHF. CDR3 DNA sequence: TGTGCCAGCAGTGAGACAGGGGTTGGGGTACATGCTTTGCAGCATTTT. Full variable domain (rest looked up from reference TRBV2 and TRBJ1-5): EPEVTQTPSHQVTQMGQEVILRCVPISNHLYFYWYRQILGQKVEFLVSFYNNEISEKSEIFDDQFSVERPDGSNFTLKIRSTKLEDSAMYFCASSETGVGVHALQHFGDGTRLSIL.

The CDR3 DNA follows: TGTGCCAGCAGTGAAATCGCAGGCATGCACTACACCGGGGAGCTGTTTTTT. Its translation: CASSEIAGMHYTGELFF. The J gene is TRBJ2-2, the V gene TRBV2; D is ambiguous. Trimming cost V 2 bases and J 3 bases, with 16 bases left between them. The CDR3 contains 17 residues. The germline V gene has CDR1 SNHLY and CDR2 FYNNEI.

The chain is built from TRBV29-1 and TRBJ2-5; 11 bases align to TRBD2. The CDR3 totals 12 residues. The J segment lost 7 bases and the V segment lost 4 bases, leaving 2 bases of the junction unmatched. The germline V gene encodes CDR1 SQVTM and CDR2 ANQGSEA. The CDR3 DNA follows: TGCAGCGTTGCGGGGACTAGCGGGACCCAGTACTTC. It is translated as CSVAGTSGTQYF.

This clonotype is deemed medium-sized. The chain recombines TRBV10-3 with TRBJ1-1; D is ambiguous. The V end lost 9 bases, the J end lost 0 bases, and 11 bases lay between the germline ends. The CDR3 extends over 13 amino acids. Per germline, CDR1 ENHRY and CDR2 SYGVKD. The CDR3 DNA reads TGTGCCATAGGAACTGGAGTGAACACTGAAGCTTTCTTT. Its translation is CAIGTGVNTEAFF.

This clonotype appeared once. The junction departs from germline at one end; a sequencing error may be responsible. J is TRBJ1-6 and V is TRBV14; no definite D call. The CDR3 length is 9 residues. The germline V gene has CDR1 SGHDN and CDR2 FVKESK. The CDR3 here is CASSQVAQF. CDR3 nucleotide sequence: TGTGCCAGCAGCCAAGTTGCCCAATTT.

In nucleotides, the CDR3 is TGTGCCACTAGCACAAAGGGGGCCGGCCCCCAGCATTTT. Encoded protein: CATSTKGAGPQHF. The V call is TRBV24-1, the J call TRBJ1-5; the match to TRBD1 covers 7 bases. This CDR3 is 13 amino acids long. J lost 10 bases, V lost 10 bases, and 12 bases had no gene match. CDR1 is KGHDR and CDR2 is SFDVKD in the germline V gene.

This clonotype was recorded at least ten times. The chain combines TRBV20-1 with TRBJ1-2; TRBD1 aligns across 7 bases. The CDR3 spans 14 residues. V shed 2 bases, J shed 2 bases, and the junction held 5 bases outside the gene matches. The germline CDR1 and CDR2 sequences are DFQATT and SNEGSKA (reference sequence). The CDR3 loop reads CSARRTGQNYGYTF. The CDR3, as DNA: TGCAGTGCTAGAAGGACAGGTCAAAACTATGGCTACACCTTC.

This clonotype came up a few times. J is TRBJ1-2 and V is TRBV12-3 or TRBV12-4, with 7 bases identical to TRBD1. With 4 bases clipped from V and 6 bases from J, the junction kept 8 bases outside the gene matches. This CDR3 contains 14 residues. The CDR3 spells CASSSDDRVHGYTF. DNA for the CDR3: TGTGCCAGCAGTTCCGACGACAGGGTTCATGGCTACACCTTC.

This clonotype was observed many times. CDR3 amino acids: CSALGAVNSPLHF. The CDR3 DNA is TGCAGTGCTCTGGGGGCGGTCAATTCACCCCTCCACTTT. V gene TRBV20-1 combines with J gene TRBJ1-6, with TRBD1 as a possible D gene (6 bases). CDR3 length: 13 residues. The V gene lost 5 bases and the J gene lost 7 bases, with 12 bases spanning the gap. From germline, CDR1 is DFQATT and CDR2 SNEGSKA (reference sequence).

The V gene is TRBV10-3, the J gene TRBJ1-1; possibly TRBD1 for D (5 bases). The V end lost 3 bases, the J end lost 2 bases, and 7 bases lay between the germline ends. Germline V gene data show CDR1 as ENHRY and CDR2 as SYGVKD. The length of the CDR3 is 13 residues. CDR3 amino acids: CAISDGGNTEAFF. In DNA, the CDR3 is TGTGCCATCAGTGACGGGGGAAACACTGAAGCTTTCTTT.